This TCR beta chain appears in the sequencing data of a study of cytomegalovirus exposure and HLA in healthy donors. General study results and limits: Most likely, a cluster of highly shared sequence variants arose as a sequencing artifact.

Between the trimmed V and J ends, which lost 4 bases and 2 bases, there was a span of 6 bases. Germline assignment: CDR1 SGHDT and CDR2 YYEEEE. The CDR3 has 12 amino acids. It was with 60 Vbeta and 13 Jbeta primers that the PCR ran. TCRdb keeps only in-frame clones here, not all; method: immunoSEQ multiplex PCR. The sample includes approximately 300,000 clones, 84% of them seen just once. Of note for this clone: The antigen is unknown.

The sequence was obtained from a woman aged 40 to 55 in good health and CMV-seropositive. Sequencing used PBMCs. The chain recombines TRBV5-6 with TRBJ2-5; D call uncertain. CDR3 in amino acids: CASSQIQETQYF. The DNA of the CDR3 is TGTGCCAGCAGCCAAATTCAAGAGACCCAGTACTTC.